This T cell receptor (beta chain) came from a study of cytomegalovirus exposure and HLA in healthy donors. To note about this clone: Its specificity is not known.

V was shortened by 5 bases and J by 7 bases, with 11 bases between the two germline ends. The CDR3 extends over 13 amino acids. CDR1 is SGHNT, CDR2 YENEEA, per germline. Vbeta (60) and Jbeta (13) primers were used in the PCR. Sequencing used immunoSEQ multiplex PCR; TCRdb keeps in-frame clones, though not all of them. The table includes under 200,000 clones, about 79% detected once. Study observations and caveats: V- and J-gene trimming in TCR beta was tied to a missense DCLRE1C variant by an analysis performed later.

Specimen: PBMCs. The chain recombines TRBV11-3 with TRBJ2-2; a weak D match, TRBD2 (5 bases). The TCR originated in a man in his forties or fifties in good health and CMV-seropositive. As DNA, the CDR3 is TGTGCCAGCAGCATCCGGGGTAACGGGGAGCTGTTTTTT. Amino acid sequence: CASSIRGNGELFF.